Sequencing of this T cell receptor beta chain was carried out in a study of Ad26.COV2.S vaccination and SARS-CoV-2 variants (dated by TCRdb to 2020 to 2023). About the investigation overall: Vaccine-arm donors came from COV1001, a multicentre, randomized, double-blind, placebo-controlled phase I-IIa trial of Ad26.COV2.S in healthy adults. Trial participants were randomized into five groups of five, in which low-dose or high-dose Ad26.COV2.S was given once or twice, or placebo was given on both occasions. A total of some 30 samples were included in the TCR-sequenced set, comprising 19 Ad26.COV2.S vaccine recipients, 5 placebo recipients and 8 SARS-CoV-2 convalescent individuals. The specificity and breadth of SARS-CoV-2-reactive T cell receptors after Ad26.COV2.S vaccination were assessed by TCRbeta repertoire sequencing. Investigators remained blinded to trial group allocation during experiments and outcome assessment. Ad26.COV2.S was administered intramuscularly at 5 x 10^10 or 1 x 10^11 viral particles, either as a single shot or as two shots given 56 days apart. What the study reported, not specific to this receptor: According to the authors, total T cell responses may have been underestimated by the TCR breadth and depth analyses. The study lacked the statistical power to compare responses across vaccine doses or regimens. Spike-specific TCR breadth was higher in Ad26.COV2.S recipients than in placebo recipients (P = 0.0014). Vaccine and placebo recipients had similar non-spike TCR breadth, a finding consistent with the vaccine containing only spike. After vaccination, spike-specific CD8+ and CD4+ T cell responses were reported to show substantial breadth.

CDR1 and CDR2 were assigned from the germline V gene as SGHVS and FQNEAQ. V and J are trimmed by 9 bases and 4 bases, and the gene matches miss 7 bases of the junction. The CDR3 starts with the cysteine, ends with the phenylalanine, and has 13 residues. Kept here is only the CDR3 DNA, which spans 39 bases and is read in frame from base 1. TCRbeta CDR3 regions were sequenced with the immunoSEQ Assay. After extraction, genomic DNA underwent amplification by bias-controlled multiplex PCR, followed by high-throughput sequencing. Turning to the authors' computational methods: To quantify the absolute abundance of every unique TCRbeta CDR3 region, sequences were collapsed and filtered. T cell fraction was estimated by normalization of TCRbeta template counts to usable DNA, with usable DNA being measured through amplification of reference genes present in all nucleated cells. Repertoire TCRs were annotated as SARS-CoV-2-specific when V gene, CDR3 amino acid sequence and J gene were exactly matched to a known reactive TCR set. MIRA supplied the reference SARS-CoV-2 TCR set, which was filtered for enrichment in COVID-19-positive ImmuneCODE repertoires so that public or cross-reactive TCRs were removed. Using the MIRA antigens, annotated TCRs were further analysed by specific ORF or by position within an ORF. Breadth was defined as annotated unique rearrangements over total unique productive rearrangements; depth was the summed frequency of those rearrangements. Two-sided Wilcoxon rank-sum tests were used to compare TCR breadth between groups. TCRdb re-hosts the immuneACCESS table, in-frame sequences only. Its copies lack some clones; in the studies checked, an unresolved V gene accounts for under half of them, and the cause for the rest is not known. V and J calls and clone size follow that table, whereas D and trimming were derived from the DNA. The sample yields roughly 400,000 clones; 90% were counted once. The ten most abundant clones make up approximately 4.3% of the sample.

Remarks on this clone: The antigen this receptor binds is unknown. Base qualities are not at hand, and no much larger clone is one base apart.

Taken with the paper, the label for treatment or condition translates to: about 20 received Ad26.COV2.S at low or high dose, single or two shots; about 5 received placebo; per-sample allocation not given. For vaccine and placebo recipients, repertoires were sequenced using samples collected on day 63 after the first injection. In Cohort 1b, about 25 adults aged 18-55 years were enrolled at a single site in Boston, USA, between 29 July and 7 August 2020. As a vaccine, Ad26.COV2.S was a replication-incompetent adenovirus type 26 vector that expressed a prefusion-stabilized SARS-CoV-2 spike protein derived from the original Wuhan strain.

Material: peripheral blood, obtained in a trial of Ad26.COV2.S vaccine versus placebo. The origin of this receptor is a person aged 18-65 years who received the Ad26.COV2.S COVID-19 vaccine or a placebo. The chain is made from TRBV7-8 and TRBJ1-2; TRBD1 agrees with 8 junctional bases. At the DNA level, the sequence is TGTGCCAGTGGGGGGGGGACAGGCTATGGCTACACCTTC. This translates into CASGGGTGYGYTF.